These 7 T cell receptor beta chains came from one sample sequenced in a study of T cell repertoires in cytomegalovirus infection. TCRdb reanalysed the reads using MiXCR and keeps one entry per CDR3 protein. This table holds around 770,000 distinct CDR3 sequences, almost 30% found once. Their target antigens are unknown. Specimen: cultured CD8+ T cells from PBMCs, collected from culture after CMV antigen stimulation. Receptors originate from a human donor in good health (CMV status not recorded). Some clones in this sample may be carry-over from other donors' samples.

Only a few counts were recorded for this clonotype. The chain recombines TRBV27 with TRBJ2-7, with a weak D call TRBD1 (6 bases). V was shortened by 3 bases and J by 0 bases, with 12 bases between the two germline ends. CDR1 and CDR2 (germline): MNHEY, SMNVEV (reference sequence). The CDR3 sequence is 15 residues long. CDR3 sequence (DNA): TGTGCCAGCAGTTTTTTGGACAGCAGCTCCTACGAGCAGTACTTC. Protein product: CASSFLDSSSYEQYF.

Many counts were recorded for this clonotype. V usage is TRBV7-6 and J usage is TRBJ2-3; D perhaps matches TRBD2 (6 bases). The CDR3 is 16 residues long. CDR1 and CDR2 from the germline V gene are SGHVS and FNYEAQ. The germline V and J ends were trimmed by 5 bases and 0 bases, with 15 bases remaining between them. The CDR3 loop reads CASSGRTTLSTDTQYF. The CDR3, as DNA: TGTGCCAGCAGCGGCCGGACTACCTTGAGCACAGATACGCAGTATTTT.

The rearrangement uses TRBV7-9 and TRBJ1-1; TRBD1 matches 8 bases. Germline CDR1 is SEHNR and CDR2 is FQNEAQ (reference sequence). V shed 3 bases, J shed 2 bases, and the junction held 5 bases outside the gene matches. This CDR3 comprises 15 residues. CDR3 sequence: CASSFTGQGNTEAFF. In DNA, the CDR3 is TGTGCCAGCAGCTTTACCGGACAGGGAAACACTGAAGCTTTCTTT.

This clonotype was seen more than once but under ten times. The genes are TRBV7-9 and TRBJ2-7, with unresolved D. V was clipped by 1 base and J by 2 bases, with 9 bases between them. The CDR3 length is 14 residues. Germline V gives CDR1 SEHNR, CDR2 FQNEAQ (reference sequence). The DNA of the CDR3 is TGTGCCAGCAGCTTAGAACTCAGTCCCTACGAGCAGTACTTC. Protein: CASSLELSPYEQYF.

There are a few counts of this clonotype. The chain couples TRBV23-1 to TRBJ2-5, with D unclear. TRBV23-1 belongs to the ORF category, with a function that is uncertain. CDR3 length: 12 amino acids. V was cut by 3 bases and J by 4 bases, with 6 bases left in between. CDR3 DNA sequence: TGCGCCAGCAGTCAGAGGATAGAGACCCAGTACTTC. Amino acids: CASSQRIETQYF.

V and J are TRBV9 and TRBJ1-2; D is ambiguous. Germline CDR1 is SGDLS and CDR2 is YYNGEE. The CDR3 is 12 residues long. Trimming shortened V by 9 bases and J by 8 bases, and 17 bases separated the two germline ends. CDR3 amino acids: CATGGSTRGYTF. CDR3 DNA sequence: TGTGCCACTGGAGGTTCGACGCGGGGCTACACCTTC.

This clonotype has just a few counts. The J gene is TRBJ1-6, the V gene TRBV12-3 or TRBV12-4; D is undetermined. This CDR3 comprises 13 residues. V shed 6 bases and J shed 9 bases, with 12 bases lying between them. The CDR3 spells CASSAGKSSPLHF. The CDR3 nucleotides read TGTGCCAGCAGCGCGGGGAAGTCTTCACCCCTCCACTTT.